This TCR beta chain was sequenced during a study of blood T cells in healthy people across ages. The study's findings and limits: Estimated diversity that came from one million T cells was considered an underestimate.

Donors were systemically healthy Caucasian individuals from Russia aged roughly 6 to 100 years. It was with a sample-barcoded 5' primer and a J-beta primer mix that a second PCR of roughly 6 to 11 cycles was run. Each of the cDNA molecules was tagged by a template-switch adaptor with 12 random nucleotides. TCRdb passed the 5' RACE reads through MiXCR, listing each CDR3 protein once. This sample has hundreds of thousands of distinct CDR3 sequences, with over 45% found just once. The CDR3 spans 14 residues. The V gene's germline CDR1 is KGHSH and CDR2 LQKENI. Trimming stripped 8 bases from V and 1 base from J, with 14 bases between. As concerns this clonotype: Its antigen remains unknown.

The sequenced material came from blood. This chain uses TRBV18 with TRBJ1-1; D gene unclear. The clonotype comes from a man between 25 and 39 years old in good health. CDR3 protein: CASSPRGENTEAFF. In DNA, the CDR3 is TGTGCCAGCAGCCCCCGAGGCGAGAACACTGAAGCTTTCTTT.